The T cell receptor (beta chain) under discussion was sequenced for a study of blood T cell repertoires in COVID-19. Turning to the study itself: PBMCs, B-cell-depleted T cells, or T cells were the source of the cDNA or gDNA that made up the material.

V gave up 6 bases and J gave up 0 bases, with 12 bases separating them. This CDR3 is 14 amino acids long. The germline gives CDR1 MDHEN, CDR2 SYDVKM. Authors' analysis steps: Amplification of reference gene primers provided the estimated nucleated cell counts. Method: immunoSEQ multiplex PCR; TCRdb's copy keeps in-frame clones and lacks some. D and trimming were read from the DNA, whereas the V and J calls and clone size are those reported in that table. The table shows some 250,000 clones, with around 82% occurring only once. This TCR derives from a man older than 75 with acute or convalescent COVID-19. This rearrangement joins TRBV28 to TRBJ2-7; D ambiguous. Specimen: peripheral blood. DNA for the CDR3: TGTGCCAGCAGCCCACTATTTAGCTCCTACGAGCAGTACTTC. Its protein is CASSPLFSSYEQYF.